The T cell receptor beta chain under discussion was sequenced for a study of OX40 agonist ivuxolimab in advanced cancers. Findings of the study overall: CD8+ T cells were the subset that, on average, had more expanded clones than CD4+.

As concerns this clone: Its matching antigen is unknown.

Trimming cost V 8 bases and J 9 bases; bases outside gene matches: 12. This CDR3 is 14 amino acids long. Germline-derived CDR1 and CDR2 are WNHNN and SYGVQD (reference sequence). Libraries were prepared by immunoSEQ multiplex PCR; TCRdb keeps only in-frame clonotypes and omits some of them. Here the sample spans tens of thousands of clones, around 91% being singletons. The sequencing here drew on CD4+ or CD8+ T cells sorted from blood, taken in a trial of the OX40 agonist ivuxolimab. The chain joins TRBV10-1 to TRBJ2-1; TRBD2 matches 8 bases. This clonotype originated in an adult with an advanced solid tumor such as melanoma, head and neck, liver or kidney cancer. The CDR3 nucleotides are TGCGCCAGCTCCCTGAGCGGGAGTGGAGGTGAGCAGTTCTTC. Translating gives CASSLSGSGGEQFF.